Each of the 10 T cell receptor beta chains below was sequenced from the same sample in a study of cytomegalovirus exposure and HLA in healthy donors. PCR involved 60 Vbeta and 13 Jbeta primers. This table comes from immunoSEQ multiplex PCR, and its TCRdb copy is limited to in-frame clones, with some not included. The repertoire consists of approximately 150,000 clones, with 75% to 85% occurring once and the leading ten covering around 10%. The sequenced sample was PBMCs. The receptors shown here come from a man in his fifties or sixties in good health and CMV-seropositive.

The gene calls are TRBV18 and TRBJ1-1; no reliable D call. This CDR3 is 13 amino acids long. V gave up 6 bases and J gave up 1 base, with 9 bases separating them. Germline V CDR1 and CDR2: KGHSH, LQKENI. In DNA, the CDR3 is TGTGCCAGCTCGTCTTGGCCGAACACTGAAGCTTTCTTT. Translation: CASSSWPNTEAFF.

In this sample, this clone turned up a few times. This chain connects TRBV30 to TRBJ2-7; 9 bases line up with TRBD1. The CDR3 is 14 amino acids. CDR1 and CDR2 from the germline V gene are GTSNPN and SVGIG (reference sequence). J lost 5 bases, V lost 0 bases, and 5 bases had no gene match. The CDR3 here is CAWSVGQGRNEQYF. CDR3 nucleotide sequence: TGTGCCTGGAGTGTTGGACAGGGGAGGAACGAGCAGTACTTC.

The V call is TRBV5-6, the J call TRBJ2-2; no definite D call. Between the trimmed V and J ends, which lost 4 bases and 4 bases, there was a span of 5 bases. The germline gives CDR1 SGHDT, CDR2 YYEEEE. The CDR3 length is 12 residues. CDR3 residues: CASSSVTGELFF. Here the CDR3 DNA reads TGTGCCAGCAGCAGCGTCACCGGGGAGCTGTTTTTT.

The chain is built from TRBV29-1 and TRBJ1-4; D remains unclear. The CDR3 sequence is 12 residues long. Germline values: CDR1 SQVTM, CDR2 ANQGSEA. DNA of the CDR3: TGCTCGGGGAGGGTTGGTAATGAAAAACTGTTTTTT. Amino acids: CSGRVGNEKLFF.

The rearrangement uses TRBV7-9 and TRBJ1-1; TRBD1 is a possible D gene (5 bases). The V end was cut by 3 bases, the J end by 4 bases, with 12 bases between. CDR1 SEHNR and CDR2 FQNEAQ come from the germline V gene (reference sequence). The CDR3 length is 14 residues. In nucleotides, the CDR3 is TGTGCCAGCAGCTTGGACAAACGGCTCACTGAAGCTTTCTTT. Protein sequence: CASSLDKRLTEAFF.

V usage is TRBV28 and J usage is TRBJ2-1; 7 bases are a match to TRBD2. The length of the CDR3 is 16 residues. Trimming removed 6 bases from V and 1 base from J; junction bases left unmatched: 9. Germline loops: CDR1 MDHEN, CDR2 SYDVKM. In nucleotides, the CDR3 is TGTGCCAGCAGCCCATTGGGGGGGGAGTCCTACAATGAGCAGTTCTTC. Amino acids: CASSPLGGESYNEQFF.

V is TRBV28 and J is TRBJ2-1; 8 nucleotides line up with TRBD1. The CDR3 totals 16 residues. Trimming cost V 5 bases and J 5 bases; bases outside gene matches: 11. Germline V gives CDR1 MDHEN, CDR2 SYDVKM. The CDR3 region is CASSPHRGKVDNEQFF. CDR3 coding DNA: TGTGCCAGCAGTCCTCACAGGGGGAAAGTAGACAATGAGCAGTTCTTC.

This CDR3 reads CASSRFYEQYF. The CDR3 bases are TGTGCCAGCAGCCGTTTCTACGAGCAGTACTTC. This chain connects TRBV6-5 to TRBJ2-7; unclear D gene. The CDR3 spans 11 residues. The ends were cut back, 6 bases at V and 3 bases at J, with 6 bases in the middle. The germline CDR1 and CDR2 sequences are MNHEY and SVGAGI.

This chain links TRBV21-1 with TRBJ1-4; the D call in the table, TRBD1, was not verified against the DNA. TRBV21-1 is marked as a pseudogene. The CDR3 covers 16 residues. The CDR3 sequence is CASSNSQGRTNEKLFF. CDR3 bases: TGTGCCAGCAGCAATTCACAGGGAAGAACTAATGAAAAACTGTTTTTT.

V and J are TRBV6-5 and TRBJ2-3; tentative D call: TRBD2 (6 bases). V was trimmed by 5 bases and J by 5 bases, leaving 11 bases between them. There are 13 residues in the CDR3. CDR1 is MNHEY, CDR2 SVGAGI, per germline. The CDR3 sequence is CASSEARGDTQYF. Written as DNA, the CDR3 is TGTGCCAGCAGTGAAGCGCGGGGAGATACGCAGTATTTT.